These 14 T cell receptor beta chains were sequenced from one sample in a study of a mutant IDH1 vaccine in newly diagnosed glioma. No cognate antigen is known for these TCRs. Described time point: week 35, safety follow-up. Doses of 300 ug of mutant IDH1 20-mer peptide were given with topical imiquimod. Assay: immunoSEQ multiplex PCR; the TCRdb copy retains only in-frame clones and omits some. The table includes tens of thousands of clones, approximately 80% detected once. The specimen was PBMCs, collected from a glioma patient whose treatment included an IDH1 peptide vaccine. These receptors were collected from a woman between 50 and 59 years old with glioma.

V is TRBV29-1 and J is TRBJ2-7; 10 bases match TRBD1. The V segment lost 5 bases and the J segment 5 bases; nucleotides outside the gene matches: 24. The CDR3 is made up of 19 amino acids. CDR1 is SQVTM, CDR2 ANQGSEA, per germline. The CDR3 region is CSVYAPPKDHGDRGNEQYF. The CDR3, as DNA: TGCAGCGTTTATGCACCACCTAAAGATCACGGGGACAGGGGAAACGAGCAGTACTTC.

V gene TRBV14 combines with J gene TRBJ1-1; 8 nucleotides line up with TRBD1. Per germline, CDR1 SGHDN and CDR2 FVKESK. J gave up 5 bases and V 4 bases, and 9 bases lay outside the gene matches. The CDR3 has 15 residues. CDR3 nucleotides: TGTGCCAGCAGCCGCGGGGCAGGGGGCGCGACTGAAGCTTTCTTT. It translates to CASSRGAGGATEAFF.

The chain recombines TRBV5-5 with TRBJ1-4; D uncertain. This CDR3 contains 15 residues. Germline CDR1 reads SGHKS; CDR2 reads YYEKEE (reference sequence). Trimming took off 4 bases at V and 0 bases at J, with 10 bases between the two ends. Written as DNA, the CDR3 is TGTGCCAGCAGCCCCCCCGGTACAACTAATGAAAAACTGTTTTTT. It yields the protein CASSPPGTTNEKLFF.

The gene calls are TRBV6-5 and TRBJ1-1; tentatively, D is TRBD1 (6 bases). This CDR3 is 13 amino acids long. Trimming shortened V by 0 bases and J by 6 bases, and 8 bases separated the two germline ends. Germline values: CDR1 MNHEY, CDR2 SVGAGI. CDR3: CASSYSKGAEAFF. CDR3 bases: TGTGCCAGCAGTTACTCAAAGGGGGCTGAAGCTTTCTTT.

This clone is a singleton in its sample. This chain connects TRBV6-4 to TRBJ2-7; 7 bases are shared with TRBD1. The trim removed 5 bases at V and 2 bases at J, leaving 9 bases unmatched. The CDR3 has 15 residues. Germline V lookup: CDR1 MRHNA, CDR2 SNTAGT. In nucleotides, the CDR3 is TGTGCCAGCAGTTGGCCGGGACAGAGAACCTACGAGCAGTACTTC. Translating gives CASSWPGQRTYEQYF.

CDR3 nucleotide sequence: TGCGCCAGCAGCTTGGCCCCTAGCTTGTACAATGAGCAGTTCTTC. It is translated as CASSLAPSLYNEQFF. This chain joins TRBV5-1 and TRBJ2-1; tentative D call: TRBD2 (5 bases). The V end was cut by 0 bases, the J end by 4 bases, with 11 bases between. CDR1 is SGHRS and CDR2 is YFSETQ in the germline V gene. The CDR3 sequence is 15 residues long.

V is TRBV10-2 and J is TRBJ2-7, with a weak D call TRBD1 (7 bases). The CDR3 loop spans 19 amino acids. The germline V gene has CDR1 WSHSY and CDR2 SAAADI. V dropped 5 bases and J dropped 2 bases, with 28 bases sitting between them. This chain's CDR3 is CASSQGGTGEGPPTYEQYF. Here the CDR3 DNA reads TGCGCCAGCAGTCAGGGGGGAACAGGGGAAGGTCCCCCCACCTACGAGCAGTACTTC.

This chain joins TRBV5-5 and TRBJ1-1; 7 bases are a match to TRBD1. The germline V gene encodes CDR1 SGHKS and CDR2 YYEKEE (reference sequence). CDR3 length: 14 residues. The J segment lost 5 bases and the V segment lost 6 bases, leaving 10 bases of the junction unmatched. The CDR3 here is CASIREGARTEAFF. In DNA, the CDR3 is TGTGCCAGCATCCGGGAGGGGGCAAGGACTGAAGCTTTCTTT.

The chain couples TRBV11-2 to TRBJ2-1; the D is unclear. Per germline, CDR1 SGHAT and CDR2 FQNNGV. Trimming pared 0 bases from V and 8 bases from J, leaving 11 bases between. There are 14 residues in the CDR3. The CDR3 bases are TGTGCCAGCAGCTTAGATCGAGGCACGGATGAGCAGTTCTTC. It translates to CASSLDRGTDEQFF. The whole variable domain, remainder taken from reference TRBV11-2 and TRBJ2-1, is EAGVAQSPRYKIIEKRQSVAFWCNPISGHATLYWYQQILGQGPKLLIQFQNNGVVDDSQLPKDRFSAERLKGVDSTLKIQPAKLEDSAVYLCASSLDRGTDEQFFGPGTRLTVL.

V gene TRBV5-1 combines with J gene TRBJ1-3; the D is unclear. V lost 1 base, J lost 6 bases, and 14 bases lay in between. Germline V gene sequence: CDR1 SGHRS, CDR2 YFSETQ. CDR3 length: 15 residues. CDR3 protein: CASSLYSTSENTIYF. CDR3 DNA: TGCGCCAGCAGCTTGTACAGCACCTCGGAAAACACCATATATTTT.

The rearrangement links TRBV5-1 to TRBJ2-2; TRBD1 might be the D (5 bases). This CDR3 contains 15 residues. V was cut by 0 bases and J by 6 bases, with 12 bases left in between. Germline assignment: CDR1 SGHRS and CDR2 YFSETQ. DNA of the CDR3: TGCGCCAGCAGCTTGGAGTGGCAGGGCGCCGGGGAGCTGTTTTTT. Amino acid sequence: CASSLEWQGAGELFF.

The rearrangement joins TRBV5-4 to TRBJ2-7; TRBD1 aligns across 10 bases. The CDR3 loop spans 15 amino acids. After removal of 2 bases from V and 3 bases from J, the junction contained 5 bases not matched to a gene. The germline V gene encodes CDR1 SGHNT and CDR2 YYREEE (reference sequence). The CDR3 here is CASSFAGTGVYEQYF. Written as DNA, the CDR3 is TGTGCCAGCAGCTTCGCCGGGACAGGGGTCTACGAGCAGTACTTC.

There are a few counts of this clone. The rearrangement uses TRBV7-7 and TRBJ2-2, with D uncertain. Germline V gene sequence: CDR1 SSHAT, CDR2 FNYEAQ (reference sequence). Between the trimmed V and J ends, which lost 1 base and 2 bases, there was a span of 14 bases. This CDR3 is 17 amino acids long. The CDR3 DNA is TGTGCCAGCAGCTTAGAGGGAAGGGCAGCAAACACCGGGGAGCTGTTTTTT. Its protein product is CASSLEGRAANTGELFF.

The gene calls are TRBV30 and TRBJ2-7; D is perhaps TRBD1 or TRBD2 (5 bases each). There are 12 residues in the CDR3. Germline CDR1 reads GTSNPN; CDR2 reads SVGIG (reference sequence). The ends were cut back, 0 bases at V and 3 bases at J, with 6 bases in the middle. The CDR3 DNA is TGTGCCTGGAGTGTGGGGGTCTACGAGCAGTACTTC. Translating gives CAWSVGVYEQYF.